This T cell receptor beta chain was observed in a study of shared clonotypes between healthy human individuals. Generated by immunoSEQ multiplex PCR, the TCRdb table keeps only in-frame clones and is missing some. Of about 2.3 million clones in the sample, under 95% were seen once. Germline CDR1 reads SGDLS; CDR2 reads YYNGEE. J lost 4 bases, V lost 4 bases, and 4 bases had no gene match. The CDR3 extends over 13 amino acids. The material sequenced was naive CD4+ T cells from PBMCs. Subset given: CD45RA+ positively selected. The V call is TRBV9, the J call TRBJ1-2; 7 bases are shared with TRBD1. The source is a man younger than 35 in good health. Some clones in this sample may be carry-over from other donors' samples. The CDR3: CASSQGQTYGYTF. As DNA, the CDR3 is TGTGCCAGCAGCCAGGGACAGACCTATGGCTACACCTTC. The whole variable domain, remainder taken from reference TRBV9 and TRBJ1-2, is DSGVTQTPKHLITATGQRVTLRCSPRSGDLSVYWYQQSLDQGLQFLIQYYNGEERAKGNILERFSAQQFPDLHSELNLSSLELGDSALYFCASSQGQTYGYTFGSGTRLTVV.